The 5 T cell receptor beta chains reported below all come from one sample, sequenced in a study of glioma-infiltrating T cells. The iRepertoire nested amplicon-rescue multiplex PCR amplified TCR alpha and beta CDR3s from RNA. MiXCR, applied by TCRdb to the multiplex PCR reads, yields one record per CDR3 protein. This repertoire shows about 140,000 distinct CDR3 sequences, more than 35% found once; its top ten account for over 15%. The specimen sequenced was glioma tissue, nonneoplastic brain tissue, or PBMCs (not recorded which). Receptors originate from a human donor with low-grade glioma or glioblastoma, undergoing nonglioma brain surgery, or in good health (not recorded which).

The chain employs TRBV6-1 and TRBJ1-1; D gene ambiguous. The CDR3 has 15 residues. Per germline, CDR1 MNHNS and CDR2 SASEGT. Trimming shortened V by 5 bases and J by 1 base, and 14 bases separated the two germline ends. This CDR3 is CASSRDILGNTEAFF. The CDR3 DNA reads TGTGCCAGCAGTCGCGACATCCTCGGGAACACTGAAGCTTTCTTT.

This clonotype showed up just a few times. This chain joins TRBV7-2 and TRBJ2-5, with D hard to call. The CDR3 sequence is 12 residues long. Trimming pared 1 base from V and 9 bases from J, leaving 9 bases between. From germline, CDR1 is SGHTA and CDR2 FQGNSA. CDR3 residues: CASSLDRTSQYF. The CDR3 DNA reads as TGTGCCAGCAGCTTAGACCGGACGTCCCAGTACTTC. The variable domain in full, completed from reference TRBV7-2 and TRBJ2-5, reads GAGVSQSPSNKVTEKGKDVELRCDPISGHTALYWYRQSLGQGLEFLIYFQGNSAPDKSGLPSDRFSAERTGGSVSTLTIQRTQQEDSAVYLCASSLDRTSQYFGPGTRLLVL.

V is TRBV6-2 or TRBV6-3 and J is TRBJ2-3, with D perhaps matching TRBD1 or TRBD2 (5 bases each). CDR1 is MNHEY and CDR2 is SVGEGT in the germline V gene. The CDR3 extends over 14 amino acids. V shed 6 bases and J shed 7 bases, with 17 bases lying between them. The CDR3 DNA reads as TGTGCCAGCAGCCAAAGCGGACATGGCTATACGCAGTATTTT. It codes for CASSQSGHGYTQYF.

This clonotype was picked up a small number of times. The rearrangement uses TRBV27 and TRBJ1-5; no definite D call. V was clipped by 2 bases and J by 0 bases, with 8 bases between them. The germline gives CDR1 MNHEY, CDR2 SMNVEV (reference sequence). This CDR3 region has 15 residues. Written as DNA, the CDR3 is TGTGCCAGCAGTTTAGGTTCTAATAGCAATCAGCCCCAGCATTTT. This translates into CASSLGSNSNQPQHF.

Here the CDR3 DNA reads TGTGCCAGCAGCTTCGAGGGGGGTGGCGGAAACACCATATATTTT. Amino acids: CASSFEGGGGNTIYF. The V and J genes are TRBV9 and TRBJ1-3, with D possibly being TRBD1 (6 bases). From germline, CDR1 is SGDLS and CDR2 YYNGEE. CDR3 size: 15 residues. The V end was cut by 4 bases, the J end by 4 bases, with 15 bases between.